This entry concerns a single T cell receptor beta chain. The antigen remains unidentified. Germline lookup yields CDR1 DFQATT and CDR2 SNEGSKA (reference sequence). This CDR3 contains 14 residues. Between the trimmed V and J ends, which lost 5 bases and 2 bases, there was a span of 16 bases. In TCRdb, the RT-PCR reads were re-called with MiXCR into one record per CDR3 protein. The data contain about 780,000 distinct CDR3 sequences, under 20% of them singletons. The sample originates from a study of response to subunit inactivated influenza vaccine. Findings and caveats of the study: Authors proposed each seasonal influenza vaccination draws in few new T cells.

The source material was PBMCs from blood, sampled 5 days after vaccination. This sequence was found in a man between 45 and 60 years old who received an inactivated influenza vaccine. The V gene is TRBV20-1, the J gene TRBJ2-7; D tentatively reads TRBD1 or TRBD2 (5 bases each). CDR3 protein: CSAVDRDGPYEQYF. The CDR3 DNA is TGCAGTGCTGTGGACCGGGACGGACCCTACGAGCAGTACTTC.